This is a list of T cell receptor beta chains from one sample in a study of blood T cells in healthy people across ages. TCRdb used MiXCR to reprocess the 5' RACE reads, holding one entry per CDR3 protein. The table lists roughly 700,000 distinct CDR3 sequences, 49% of them singletons. Sequenced input: blood. The receptor set was obtained from an older woman in good health. CDR3s include the opening cysteine and the closing phenylalanine or tryptophan. Each record gives: V gene, J gene, D gene, clone size, CDR3 protein, CDR3 DNA. A D gene is named only where the DNA matches it firmly. Rows give clone size only sometimes, using once, few, many, or a class for an expanded clone.

V gene: TRBV5-1
J gene: TRBJ2-1
D gene: TRBD2
clone size: .
CDR3 protein: CASRWTSGDNEQFF
CDR3 DNA: TGCGCCAGCCGTTGGACTAGCGGGGACAATGAGCAGTTCTTC

V gene: TRBV6-5
J gene: TRBJ2-5
D gene: TRBD2
clone size: .
CDR3 protein: CANSLNQGLAGAETQYF
CDR3 DNA: TGTGCCAACAGTTTAAATCAAGGACTAGCGGGAGCGGAGACCCAGTACTTC

V gene: TRBV5-1
J gene: TRBJ2-7
D gene: TRBD2
clone size: .
CDR3 protein: CASSLVGATSGYEQYF
CDR3 DNA: TGCGCCAGCAGCTTGGTTGGGGCGACTAGCGGATACGAGCAGTACTTC

V gene: TRBV5-1
J gene: TRBJ2-1
D gene: .
clone size: .
CDR3 protein: CASSLMAGVDNEQFF
CDR3 DNA: TGCGCCAGCAGCTTGATGGCAGGGGTAGACAATGAGCAGTTCTTC

V gene: TRBV29-1
J gene: TRBJ1-1
D gene: TRBD1
clone size: .
CDR3 protein: CSVRGTVGTEAFF
CDR3 DNA: TGCAGCGTGAGGGGGACAGTGGGCACTGAAGCTTTCTTT

V gene: TRBV5-1
J gene: TRBJ2-5
D gene: .
clone size: few
CDR3 protein: CASTIGNQETQYF
CDR3 DNA: TGCGCCAGCACAATAGGCAATCAAGAGACCCAGTACTTC

V gene: TRBV7-6
J gene: TRBJ2-1
D gene: TRBD2
clone size: few
CDR3 protein: CASSFLRLADEQFF
CDR3 DNA: TGTGCCAGCAGCTTCCTACGACTAGCAGATGAGCAGTTCTTC

V gene: TRBV7-2
J gene: TRBJ2-7
D gene: .
clone size: .
CDR3 protein: CASSLGLVYSYEQYF
CDR3 DNA: TGTGCCAGCAGCTTAGGGCTAGTCTACTCCTACGAGCAGTACTTC

V gene: TRBV18
J gene: TRBJ1-6
D gene: .
clone size: few
CDR3 protein: CASSRDTNSPLHF
CDR3 DNA: TGTGCCAGCTCACGGGACACCAATTCACCCCTCCACTTT

V gene: TRBV10-3
J gene: TRBJ2-1
D gene: TRBD2
clone size: few
CDR3 protein: CAITGGSYNEQFF
CDR3 DNA: TGTGCCATCACGGGGGGTTCCTACAATGAGCAGTTCTTC

V gene: TRBV7-2
J gene: TRBJ2-5
D gene: TRBD2
clone size: few
CDR3 protein: CASSSWTSPGSGTQYF
CDR3 DNA: TGTGCCAGCAGCTCATGGACTAGCCCCGGGTCGGGGACCCAGTACTTC

V gene: TRBV18
J gene: TRBJ2-1
D gene: .
clone size: .
CDR3 protein: CASSQQLTGEQFF
CDR3 DNA: TGTGCCAGCTCACAGCAACTTACAGGGGAGCAGTTCTTC

V gene: TRBV20-1
J gene: TRBJ2-1
D gene: TRBD2
clone size: few
CDR3 protein: CSARDPGLGVGEQFF
CDR3 DNA: TGCAGTGCTCGAGACCCGGGACTAGGGGTCGGTGAGCAGTTCTTC

V gene: TRBV2
J gene: TRBJ2-7
D gene: .
clone size: .
CDR3 protein: CAGSIIKTGTYEQYF
CDR3 DNA: TGTGCCGGCAGTATTATAAAGACAGGAACCTACGAGCAGTACTTC

V gene: TRBV28
J gene: TRBJ2-4
D gene: .
clone size: few
CDR3 protein: CASSSYRVDIQYF
CDR3 DNA: TGTGCCAGCAGTTCCTACAGGGTTGACATTCAGTACTTC

V gene: TRBV5-1
J gene: TRBJ2-6
D gene: .
clone size: few
CDR3 protein: CASSLKTSGANVLTF
CDR3 DNA: TGCGCCAGCAGCTTGAAGACCTCTGGGGCCAACGTCCTGACTTTC

V gene: TRBV7-2
J gene: TRBJ2-3
D gene: TRBD2
clone size: .
CDR3 protein: CASGLAGGHTDTQYF
CDR3 DNA: TGTGCCAGCGGCCTAGCGGGAGGGCACACAGATACGCAGTATTTT

V gene: TRBV6-5
J gene: TRBJ2-1
D gene: .
clone size: few
CDR3 protein: CASRLGGIYNEQFF
CDR3 DNA: TGTGCCAGCAGGCTTGGAGGGATATACAATGAGCAGTTCTTC

V gene: TRBV3-1
J gene: TRBJ2-1
D gene: TRBD2
clone size: .
CDR3 protein: CASSPLGLGSHNEQFF
CDR3 DNA: TGTGCCAGCAGCCCCTTGGGACTAGGAAGTCACAATGAGCAGTTCTTC

V gene: TRBV12-3/TRBV12-4
J gene: TRBJ1-4
D gene: .
clone size: few
CDR3 protein: CASSAGQKEKLFF
CDR3 DNA: TGTGCCAGCAGTGCCGGGCAAAAGGAAAAACTGTTTTTT

V gene: TRBV4-1
J gene: TRBJ1-4
D gene: .
clone size: .
CDR3 protein: CASSQTLLDGEKLFF
CDR3 DNA: TGCGCCAGCAGCCAGACACTATTGGACGGTGAAAAACTGTTTTTT

V gene: TRBV7-6
J gene: TRBJ2-6
D gene: .
clone size: .
CDR3 protein: CVSSLGVYRAGANVLTF
CDR3 DNA: TGTGTCAGCAGCTTAGGGGTGTACAGGGCTGGGGCCAACGTCCTGACTTTC

V gene: TRBV6-6
J gene: TRBJ2-5
D gene: .
clone size: many
CDR3 protein: CASSYERAKETQYF
CDR3 DNA: TGTGCCAGCAGTTACGAGCGGGCTAAAGAGACCCAGTACTTC

V gene: TRBV12-5
J gene: TRBJ2-7
D gene: .
clone size: .
CDR3 protein: CTSAVFAGTTYNEQYF
CDR3 DNA: TGTACTAGTGCAGTTTTCGCGGGTACAACCTACAATGAGCAGTACTTC

V gene: TRBV10-3
J gene: TRBJ2-5
D gene: .
clone size: .
CDR3 protein: CAISLDLKGNEQYF
CDR3 DNA: TGTGCCATCAGTTTGGATCTCAAGGGCAATGAGCAGTACTTC

V gene: TRBV20-1
J gene: TRBJ2-7
D gene: .
clone size: once
CDR3 protein: CSATETGDEQYF
CDR3 DNA: TGCAGTGCTACCGAAACGGGGGACGAGCAGTACTTC

V gene: TRBV20-1
J gene: TRBJ2-5
D gene: TRBD2
clone size: few
CDR3 protein: CSARGILAGGQETQYF
CDR3 DNA: TGCAGTGCTAGAGGTATCCTAGCGGGAGGACAAGAGACCCAGTACTTC

V gene: TRBV9
J gene: TRBJ2-1
D gene: .
clone size: .
CDR3 protein: CASSVAVSSSYNEQFF
CDR3 DNA: TGTGCCAGCAGCGTAGCGGTCTCTAGCTCCTACAATGAGCAGTTCTTC

V gene: TRBV10-3
J gene: TRBJ1-1
D gene: .
clone size: .
CDR3 protein: CAIMGNRDMNTEAFF
CDR3 DNA: TGTGCCATCATGGGAAACAGGGACATGAACACTGAAGCTTTCTTT

V gene: TRBV7-2
J gene: TRBJ2-7
D gene: TRBD2
clone size: few
CDR3 protein: CASSLKYALAGQYEQYF
CDR3 DNA: TGTGCCAGCAGCTTAAAGTATGCCCTAGCGGGACAGTACGAGCAGTACTTC

V gene: TRBV2
J gene: TRBJ2-7
D gene: TRBD2
clone size: .
CDR3 protein: CASRPSGTPSSEQYF
CDR3 DNA: TGTGCCAGCCGGCCTAGCGGGACTCCCTCCTCCGAGCAGTACTTC

V gene: TRBV5-1
J gene: TRBJ2-3
D gene: TRBD2
clone size: .
CDR3 protein: CASSPLLAGEADTQYF
CDR3 DNA: TGCGCCAGCAGCCCCTTACTAGCGGGAGAGGCAGATACGCAGTATTTT

V gene: TRBV5-6
J gene: TRBJ2-7
D gene: .
clone size: .
CDR3 protein: CASNAGRPTGAHYEQYF
CDR3 DNA: TGTGCCAGCAACGCGGGGAGACCTACAGGGGCGCACTACGAGCAGTACTTC

V gene: TRBV7-9
J gene: TRBJ1-4
D gene: .
clone size: .
CDR3 protein: CASSLKGENEKLFF
CDR3 DNA: TGTGCCAGCAGCCTCAAGGGTGAGAATGAAAAACTGTTTTTT

V gene: TRBV9
J gene: TRBJ2-1
D gene: TRBD2
clone size: few
CDR3 protein: CASSELAGVIGEQFF
CDR3 DNA: TGTGCCAGCAGCGAACTAGCGGGAGTTATCGGTGAGCAGTTCTTC

V gene: TRBV29-1
J gene: TRBJ2-1
D gene: .
clone size: many
CDR3 protein: CSGNSYNEQFF
CDR3 DNA: TGCAGCGGAAACAGCTACAATGAGCAGTTCTTC

V gene: TRBV11-2
J gene: TRBJ1-2
D gene: .
clone size: few
CDR3 protein: CASSLVEFGYTF
CDR3 DNA: TGTGCCAGCAGCTTGGTTGAGTTTGGCTACACCTTC

V gene: TRBV3-1
J gene: TRBJ1-1
D gene: .
clone size: .
CDR3 protein: CASSPYMAGTEAFF
CDR3 DNA: TGTGCCAGCAGCCCATATATGGCAGGCACTGAAGCTTTCTTT

V gene: TRBV4-2
J gene: TRBJ1-4
D gene: TRBD1
clone size: few
CDR3 protein: CASSLGRGNIKANEKLFF
CDR3 DNA: TGTGCCAGCAGCCTAGGCAGGGGGAATATCAAGGCTAATGAAAAACTGTTTTTT

V gene: TRBV5-5
J gene: TRBJ2-1
D gene: TRBD2
clone size: .
CDR3 protein: CASSLDPSGRASEQFF
CDR3 DNA: TGTGCCAGCAGCTTGGACCCTAGCGGGAGGGCCAGTGAGCAGTTCTTC

V gene: TRBV29-1
J gene: TRBJ1-3
D gene: .
clone size: .
CDR3 protein: CSGQQGGANTIYF
CDR3 DNA: TGCAGCGGACAACAGGGAGGGGCAAACACCATATATTTT

V gene: TRBV20-1
J gene: TRBJ2-5
D gene: .
clone size: .
CDR3 protein: CSAAGAGRLSQETQYF
CDR3 DNA: TGCAGTGCGGCGGGCGCGGGACGGTTATCCCAAGAGACCCAGTACTTC

V gene: TRBV10-3
J gene: TRBJ1-6
D gene: TRBD1
clone size: .
CDR3 protein: CAIGGTGSSYNSPLHF
CDR3 DNA: TGTGCCATCGGGGGGACAGGGAGCTCCTATAATTCACCCCTCCACTTT

V gene: TRBV20-1
J gene: TRBJ1-2
D gene: .
clone size: .
CDR3 protein: CSAPGEGYGYTF
CDR3 DNA: TGCAGTGCCCCAGGGGAAGGCTATGGCTACACCTTC

V gene: TRBV20-1
J gene: TRBJ2-1
D gene: .
clone size: .
CDR3 protein: CSARDLREQFF
CDR3 DNA: TGCAGTGCTAGAGATCTTCGTGAGCAGTTCTTC

V gene: TRBV28
J gene: TRBJ2-7
D gene: .
clone size: few
CDR3 protein: CASSALGQEETYEQYF
CDR3 DNA: TGTGCCAGCAGTGCCCTAGGGCAGGAAGAAACCTACGAGCAGTACTTC

V gene: TRBV4-3
J gene: TRBJ1-1
D gene: .
clone size: .
CDR3 protein: CASSQDGRDTEAFF
CDR3 DNA: TGCGCCAGCAGCCAAGATGGCAGGGACACTGAAGCTTTCTTT

V gene: TRBV3-1
J gene: TRBJ1-2
D gene: .
clone size: few
CDR3 protein: CASSSTDYGYTF
CDR3 DNA: TGTGCCAGCAGTTCCACGGACTATGGCTACACCTTC

V gene: TRBV29-1
J gene: TRBJ2-1
D gene: TRBD2
clone size: .
CDR3 protein: CSVAGGAYNEQFF
CDR3 DNA: TGCAGCGTGGCCGGGGGGGCCTACAATGAGCAGTTCTTC

V gene: TRBV28
J gene: TRBJ2-7
D gene: TRBD1
clone size: .
CDR3 protein: CASSRHDRAYEQYF
CDR3 DNA: TGTGCCAGCAGTCGCCATGACAGGGCTTACGAGCAGTACTTC

V gene: TRBV20-1
J gene: TRBJ2-1
D gene: TRBD2
clone size: .
CDR3 protein: CSARRDTHLGLAGVALGEQFF
CDR3 DNA: TGCAGTGCTAGGAGGGACACCCACTTAGGACTAGCGGGAGTAGCTCTCGGCGAGCAGTTCTTC

V gene: TRBV5-1
J gene: TRBJ1-2
D gene: .
clone size: .
CDR3 protein: CASSLGPDGGYTF
CDR3 DNA: TGCGCCAGCAGCTTGGGCCCGGATGGAGGCTACACCTTC

V gene: TRBV27
J gene: TRBJ2-6
D gene: .
clone size: many
CDR3 protein: CASSQPSRGANVLTF
CDR3 DNA: TGTGCCAGCTCCCAGCCTTCCCGTGGGGCCAACGTCCTGACTTTC

V gene: TRBV20-1
J gene: TRBJ2-7
D gene: TRBD2
clone size: few
CDR3 protein: CSARGKREAPYEQYF
CDR3 DNA: TGCAGTGCTAGAGGAAAGCGGGAGGCCCCCTACGAGCAGTACTTC

V gene: TRBV9
J gene: TRBJ2-1
D gene: TRBD2
clone size: few
CDR3 protein: CASSVDLAGEDEQFF
CDR3 DNA: TGTGCCAGCAGCGTAGACCTAGCGGGAGAAGATGAGCAGTTCTTC

V gene: TRBV28
J gene: TRBJ2-4
D gene: TRBD2
clone size: .
CDR3 protein: CASSVPGTSGRERYF
CDR3 DNA: TGTGCCAGCAGTGTCCCCGGGACTAGCGGGAGGGAGCGGTACTTC

V gene: TRBV20-1
J gene: TRBJ1-2
D gene: .
clone size: .
CDR3 protein: CSAYELPSYGYTF
CDR3 DNA: TGCAGTGCTTACGAGCTTCCCAGCTATGGCTACACCTTC

V gene: TRBV27
J gene: TRBJ2-5
D gene: TRBD2
clone size: few
CDR3 protein: CASIWQRGVKETQYF
CDR3 DNA: TGTGCCAGCATCTGGCAGCGGGGGGTAAAAGAGACCCAGTACTTC

V gene: TRBV28
J gene: TRBJ2-7
D gene: .
clone size: .
CDR3 protein: CASSSPGVLATYEQYF
CDR3 DNA: TGTGCCAGCAGCTCACCCGGGGTTCTAGCGACCTACGAGCAGTACTTC

V gene: TRBV20-1
J gene: TRBJ2-5
D gene: .
clone size: .
CDR3 protein: CSASVGRETQYF
CDR3 DNA: TGCAGTGCTAGTGTCGGCAGAGAGACCCAGTACTTC